The subject of this entry is one TCR beta chain. These gene names are mouse names. The sequence runs out 4 residues before the end of the CDR3; the remainder is reconstructed from the germline J gene. Other DNA sequences within the sample encode an identical CDR3. CDR3 length: 17 residues. Germline V CDR1 and CDR2: NNHDY, SYVADS. V lost 1 base, J lost 0 bases, and 4 bases stayed unmatched. This entry is derived from a study of CD8+ T cells in alopecia areata. RNA was extracted and reverse transcribed into cDNA as the sequencing template. Method: immunoSEQ multiplex PCR; TCRdb's copy keeps in-frame clones and lacks some. This sample carries over 100,000 clones, none of them present only once.

The receptor comes from a C3H/HeJ mouse with alopecia areata. The MHC haplotype of this mouse line is H2-k. The sequencing input was lesional skin. The genes are TRBV13-3 and TRBJ2-3; 11 bases fit TRBD2. This chain's CDR3 is CASSDRTGGPSAETLYF. Partial CDR3 DNA: TGTGCCAGCAGTGATAGGACTGGGGGGCCGAGTGCAGAA.